The rows below give T cell receptor beta chains drawn from one sample of a study of shared clonotypes between healthy human individuals. TCRdb's table, derived via immunoSEQ multiplex PCR, lists solely in-frame clones and lacks some. The sample lists around 200,000 clones, 90% to 95% seen once, with about 0.07% in the top ten. Sample: naive CD4+ T cells sorted from blood. Every receptor here comes from a woman aged 25 to 39 in good health. CDR3s include the opening cysteine and the closing phenylalanine or tryptophan. The order of the fields is J gene, V gene, clone size, D gene, CDR3 length, CDR3 DNA, CDR3 protein. D genes are given only for firm matches. Rows give clone size only sometimes, using once, few, many, or a class for an expanded clone.

j_call: TRBJ1-6
v_call: TRBV7-9
clone_size: -
d_call: -
cdr3_length: 14
cdr3_nt: TGTGCCAGCAGCCTACAGGGCTTGAATTCACCCCTCCACTTT
cdr3_aa: CASSLQGLNSPLHF

j_call: TRBJ2-6
v_call: TRBV5-8
clone_size: once
d_call: TRBD2
cdr3_length: 17
cdr3_nt: TGTGCCAGCAGCCTAGCGGGAGGAGGGTCTGGGGCCAACGTCCTGACTTTC
cdr3_aa: CASSLAGGGSGANVLTF

j_call: TRBJ1-1
v_call: TRBV19
clone_size: -
d_call: TRBD1
cdr3_length: 13
cdr3_nt: TGTGCCAGTAGCGGGACAGGGAGGACTGAAGCTTTCTTT
cdr3_aa: CASSGTGRTEAFF

j_call: TRBJ2-2
v_call: TRBV12-5
clone_size: -
d_call: TRBD2
cdr3_length: 18
cdr3_nt: TGTGCTAGTGGTTTGGTATTAAAAGGACTAGCGTTTTCCGGGGAGCTGTTTTTT
cdr3_aa: CASGLVLKGLAFSGELFF

j_call: TRBJ2-7
v_call: TRBV28
clone_size: -
d_call: -
cdr3_length: 14
cdr3_nt: TGTGCCAGCAGACCGGGACTCTCGGTATACGAGCAGTACTTC
cdr3_aa: CASRPGLSVYEQYF

j_call: TRBJ1-5
v_call: TRBV14
clone_size: -
d_call: -
cdr3_length: 13
cdr3_nt: TGTGCCAGCAGCCAAGTATCGGGTCAGCCCCAGCATTTT
cdr3_aa: CASSQVSGQPQHF

j_call: TRBJ2-7
v_call: TRBV5-1
clone_size: -
d_call: TRBD2
cdr3_length: 15
cdr3_nt: TGCGCCAGCAGCGGAATAGCGGGAGGGCCGGTCGAGCAGTACTTC
cdr3_aa: CASSGIAGGPVEQYF

j_call: TRBJ1-5
v_call: TRBV18
clone_size: -
d_call: -
cdr3_length: 13
cdr3_nt: TGTGCCAGCTCACCAAGGGGAGATCAGCCCCAGCATTTT
cdr3_aa: CASSPRGDQPQHF

j_call: TRBJ2-7
v_call: TRBV9
clone_size: -
d_call: TRBD2
cdr3_length: 15
cdr3_nt: TGTGCCAGCAGCGTAGGTGTAGCGGGAAGCTACGAGCAGTACTTC
cdr3_aa: CASSVGVAGSYEQYF

j_call: TRBJ2-6
v_call: TRBV11-2
clone_size: -
d_call: TRBD1
cdr3_length: 15
cdr3_nt: TGTGCCAGCAGCTTAGGGGACAGGGGTGCCAACGTCCTGACTTTC
cdr3_aa: CASSLGDRGANVLTF

j_call: TRBJ2-1
v_call: TRBV5-1
clone_size: -
d_call: TRBD2
cdr3_length: 13
cdr3_nt: TGCGCCAGCAGCGAGGGAGGGCCCGGTGAGCAGTTCTTC
cdr3_aa: CASSEGGPGEQFF

j_call: TRBJ2-7
v_call: TRBV28
clone_size: once
d_call: TRBD1
cdr3_length: 19
cdr3_nt: TGTGCCAGCAGTCTAACCCTTGACATGGACAGGGACGGGTCCTACGAGCAGTACTTC
cdr3_aa: CASSLTLDMDRDGSYEQYF

j_call: TRBJ1-1
v_call: TRBV5-1
clone_size: -
d_call: TRBD1
cdr3_length: 13
cdr3_nt: TGCGCCAGCAAATCCACAGGGGACACTGAAGCTTTCTTT
cdr3_aa: CASKSTGDTEAFF

j_call: TRBJ1-5
v_call: TRBV27
clone_size: -
d_call: -
cdr3_length: 16
cdr3_nt: TGTGCCAGCAGCCAGTTCGGTCGCGGGGGAAATCAGCCCCAGCATTTT
cdr3_aa: CASSQFGRGGNQPQHF

j_call: TRBJ2-7
v_call: TRBV5-1
clone_size: -
d_call: -
cdr3_length: 14
cdr3_nt: TGCGCCAGCAGCTTGGCCCGGGGTTCCTACGAGCAGTACTTC
cdr3_aa: CASSLARGSYEQYF

j_call: TRBJ1-2
v_call: TRBV9
clone_size: -
d_call: -
cdr3_length: 14
cdr3_nt: TGTGCCAGCAGCGTAGGAGGGAATCTCTATGGCTACACCTTC
cdr3_aa: CASSVGGNLYGYTF

j_call: TRBJ2-7
v_call: TRBV5-1
clone_size: -
d_call: TRBD1
cdr3_length: 19
cdr3_nt: TGCGCCAGCAGCTACGGTCAACCCGGCCTGGGACAGGGGTTCGACGAGCAGTACTTC
cdr3_aa: CASSYGQPGLGQGFDEQYF

j_call: TRBJ1-5
v_call: TRBV29-1
clone_size: -
d_call: -
cdr3_length: 13
cdr3_nt: TGCAGCGTTGGACGGGATAGCAATCAGCCCCAGCATTTT
cdr3_aa: CSVGRDSNQPQHF

j_call: TRBJ2-7
v_call: TRBV18
clone_size: -
d_call: TRBD2
cdr3_length: 16
cdr3_nt: TGTGCCAGCTCACCCTCAGGCGGGAGGCCCCTGAACGAGCAGTACTTC
cdr3_aa: CASSPSGGRPLNEQYF

j_call: TRBJ2-1
v_call: TRBV5-1
clone_size: -
d_call: -
cdr3_length: 15
cdr3_nt: TGCGCCAGCAGCTCCATGGCGGGCTCCTACAATGAGCAGTTCTTC
cdr3_aa: CASSSMAGSYNEQFF

j_call: TRBJ2-7
v_call: TRBV18
clone_size: few
d_call: -
cdr3_length: 12
cdr3_nt: TGTGCCAGCTCACCGACAGCCTACGAGCAGTACTTC
cdr3_aa: CASSPTAYEQYF

j_call: TRBJ2-5
v_call: TRBV7-2
clone_size: -
d_call: -
cdr3_length: 12
cdr3_nt: TGTGCCAGCAGCTTAACGTCGGAGACCCAGTACTTC
cdr3_aa: CASSLTSETQYF

j_call: TRBJ1-1
v_call: TRBV4-1
clone_size: -
d_call: TRBD1
cdr3_length: 15
cdr3_nt: TGCGCCAGCAGCCTTCCGGGACAGTGGGACACTGAAGCTTTCTTT
cdr3_aa: CASSLPGQWDTEAFF

j_call: TRBJ1-1
v_call: TRBV7-2
clone_size: -
d_call: -
cdr3_length: 15
cdr3_nt: TGTGCCAGCAGCTTAGCGCCATCCCTGAACACTGAAGCTTTCTTT
cdr3_aa: CASSLAPSLNTEAFF

j_call: TRBJ1-3
v_call: TRBV7-9
clone_size: -
d_call: -
cdr3_length: 16
cdr3_nt: TGTGCCAGCAGCTTAGGGACGTCTTACTCTGGAAACACCATATATTTT
cdr3_aa: CASSLGTSYSGNTIYF

j_call: TRBJ1-2
v_call: TRBV10-3
clone_size: -
d_call: -
cdr3_length: 12
cdr3_nt: TGTGCCATCAGTGATGACAGCTATGGCTACACCTTC
cdr3_aa: CAISDDSYGYTF